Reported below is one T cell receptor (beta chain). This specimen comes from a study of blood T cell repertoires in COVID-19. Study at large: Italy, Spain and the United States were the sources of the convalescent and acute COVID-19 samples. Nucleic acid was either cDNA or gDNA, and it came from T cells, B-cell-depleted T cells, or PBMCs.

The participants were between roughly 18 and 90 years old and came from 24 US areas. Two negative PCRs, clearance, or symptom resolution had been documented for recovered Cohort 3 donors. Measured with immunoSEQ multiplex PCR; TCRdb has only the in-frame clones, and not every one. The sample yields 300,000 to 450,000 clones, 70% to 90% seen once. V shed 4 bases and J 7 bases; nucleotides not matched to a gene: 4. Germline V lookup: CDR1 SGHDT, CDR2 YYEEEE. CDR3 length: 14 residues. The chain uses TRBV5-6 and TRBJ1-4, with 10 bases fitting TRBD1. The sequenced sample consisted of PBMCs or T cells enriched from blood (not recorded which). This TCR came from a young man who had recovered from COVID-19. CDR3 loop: CASSTGTGVEKLFF. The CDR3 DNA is TGTGCCAGCAGCACCGGGACAGGGGTTGAAAAACTGTTTTTT.